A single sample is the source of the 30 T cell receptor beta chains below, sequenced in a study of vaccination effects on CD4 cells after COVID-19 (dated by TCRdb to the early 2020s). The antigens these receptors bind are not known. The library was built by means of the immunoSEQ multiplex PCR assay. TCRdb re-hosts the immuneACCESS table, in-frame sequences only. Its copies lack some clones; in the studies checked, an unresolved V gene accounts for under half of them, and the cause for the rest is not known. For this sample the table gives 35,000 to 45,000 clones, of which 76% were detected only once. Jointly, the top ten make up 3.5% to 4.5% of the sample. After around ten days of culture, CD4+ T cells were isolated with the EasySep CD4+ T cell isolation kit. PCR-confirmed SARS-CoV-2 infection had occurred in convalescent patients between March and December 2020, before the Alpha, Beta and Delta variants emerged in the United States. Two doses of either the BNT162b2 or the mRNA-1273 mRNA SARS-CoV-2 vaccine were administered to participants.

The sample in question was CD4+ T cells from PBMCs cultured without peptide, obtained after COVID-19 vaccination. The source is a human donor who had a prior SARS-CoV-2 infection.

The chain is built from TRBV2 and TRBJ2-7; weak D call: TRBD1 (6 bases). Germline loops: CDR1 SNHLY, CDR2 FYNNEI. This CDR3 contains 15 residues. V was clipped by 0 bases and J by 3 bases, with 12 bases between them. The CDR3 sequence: CASSEATGQFYEQYF. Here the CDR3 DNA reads TGTGCCAGCAGTGAAGCAACCGGACAGTTCTACGAGCAGTACTTC.

CDR3 nucleotide sequence: TGTGCCACCAGTAGCGCTAGCGGCTCACAGGCGGAGACCCAGTACTTC. Protein sequence: CATSSASGSQAETQYF. This chain uses TRBV24-1 with TRBJ2-5; 7 nucleotides match TRBD2. J was trimmed by 5 bases and V by 6 bases; bases with no gene match: 14. CDR3 length: 16 residues. Germline CDR1 and CDR2: KGHDR and SFDVKD.

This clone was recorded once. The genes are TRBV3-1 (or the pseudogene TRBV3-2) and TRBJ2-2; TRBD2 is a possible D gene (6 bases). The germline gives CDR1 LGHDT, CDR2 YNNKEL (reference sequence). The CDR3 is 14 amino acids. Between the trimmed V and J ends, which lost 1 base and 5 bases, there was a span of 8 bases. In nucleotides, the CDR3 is TGTGCCAGCAGCCAAGGCGGGATTACCGGGGAGCTGTTTTTT. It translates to CASSQGGITGELFF.

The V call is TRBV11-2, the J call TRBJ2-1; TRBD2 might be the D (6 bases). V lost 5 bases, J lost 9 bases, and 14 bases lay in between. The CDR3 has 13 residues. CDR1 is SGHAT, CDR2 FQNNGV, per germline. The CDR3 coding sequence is TGTGCCAGCAGCGGGCGACTAGATTCTGAGCAGTTCTTC. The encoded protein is CASSGRLDSEQFF.

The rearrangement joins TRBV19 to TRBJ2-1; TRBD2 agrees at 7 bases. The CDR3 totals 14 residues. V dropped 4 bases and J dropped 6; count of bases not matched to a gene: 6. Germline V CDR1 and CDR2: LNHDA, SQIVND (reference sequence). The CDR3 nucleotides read TGTGCCAGTAGTACTAGCGGCCTTTCCAATGAGCAGTTCTTC. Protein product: CASSTSGLSNEQFF. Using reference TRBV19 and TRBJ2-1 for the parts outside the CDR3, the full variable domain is DGGITQSPKYLFRKEGQNVTLSCEQNLNHDAMYWYRQDPGQGLRLIYYSQIVNDFQKGDIAEGYSVSREKKESFPLTVTSAQKNPTAFYLCASSTSGLSNEQFFGPGTRLTVL.

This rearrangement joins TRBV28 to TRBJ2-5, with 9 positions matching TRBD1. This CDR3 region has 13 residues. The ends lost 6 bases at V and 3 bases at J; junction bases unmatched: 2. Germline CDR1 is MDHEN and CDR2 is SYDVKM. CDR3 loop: CASSRTGEETQYF. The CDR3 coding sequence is TGTGCCAGCAGCCGGACAGGGGAAGAGACCCAGTACTTC.

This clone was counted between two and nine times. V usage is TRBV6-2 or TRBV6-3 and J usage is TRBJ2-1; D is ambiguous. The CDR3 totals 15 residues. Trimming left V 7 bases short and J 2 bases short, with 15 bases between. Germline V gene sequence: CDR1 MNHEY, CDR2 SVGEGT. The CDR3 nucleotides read TGTGCCAGCACCCCACTGGGCCTTACCTACAATGAGCAGTTCTTC. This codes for CASTPLGLTYNEQFF.

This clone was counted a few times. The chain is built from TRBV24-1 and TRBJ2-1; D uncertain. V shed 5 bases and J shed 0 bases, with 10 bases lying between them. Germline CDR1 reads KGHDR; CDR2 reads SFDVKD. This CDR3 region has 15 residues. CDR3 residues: CATSGPSSSYNEQFF. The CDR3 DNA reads TGTGCCACCAGTGGGCCTTCTAGCTCCTACAATGAGCAGTTCTTC.

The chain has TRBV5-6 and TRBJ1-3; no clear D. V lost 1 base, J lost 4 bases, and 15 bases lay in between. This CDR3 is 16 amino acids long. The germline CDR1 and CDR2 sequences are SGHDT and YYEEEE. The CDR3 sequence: CASSLFTALGGNTIYF. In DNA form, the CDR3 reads TGTGCCAGCAGCTTGTTCACGGCTCTAGGGGGAAACACCATATATTTT.

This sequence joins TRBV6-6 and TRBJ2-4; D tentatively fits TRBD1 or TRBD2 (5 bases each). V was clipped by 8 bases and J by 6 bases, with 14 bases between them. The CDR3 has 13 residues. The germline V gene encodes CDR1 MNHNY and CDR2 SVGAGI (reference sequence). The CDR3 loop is CASGTGVANIQYF. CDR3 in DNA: TGTGCCAGCGGGACCGGGGTTGCAAACATTCAGTACTTC.

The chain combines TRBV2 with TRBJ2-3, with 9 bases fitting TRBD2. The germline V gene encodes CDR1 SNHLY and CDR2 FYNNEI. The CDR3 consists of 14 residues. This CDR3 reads CATQLAGITDTQYF. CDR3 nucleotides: TGTGCTACCCAACTAGCGGGTATCACAGATACGCAGTATTTT.

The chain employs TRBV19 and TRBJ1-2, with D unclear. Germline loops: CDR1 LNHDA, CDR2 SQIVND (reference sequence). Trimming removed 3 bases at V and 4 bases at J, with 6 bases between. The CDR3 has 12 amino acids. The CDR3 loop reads CASSIQSYGYTF. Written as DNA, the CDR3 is TGTGCCAGTAGTATTCAGTCCTATGGCTACACCTTC.

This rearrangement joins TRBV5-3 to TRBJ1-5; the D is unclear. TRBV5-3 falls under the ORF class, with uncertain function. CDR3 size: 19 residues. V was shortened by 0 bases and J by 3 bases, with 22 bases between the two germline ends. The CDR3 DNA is TGTGCCAGAAGCTTGGTGGGTAGGAAGGAGGACTCACCCAATCAGCCCCAGCATTTT. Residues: CARSLVGRKEDSPNQPQHF.

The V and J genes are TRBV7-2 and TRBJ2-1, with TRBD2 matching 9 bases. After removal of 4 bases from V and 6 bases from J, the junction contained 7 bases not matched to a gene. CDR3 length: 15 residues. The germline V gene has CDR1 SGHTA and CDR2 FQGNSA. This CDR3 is CASSSISGSGNEQFF. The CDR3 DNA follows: TGTGCCAGCAGCTCTATTAGCGGGAGTGGCAATGAGCAGTTCTTC.

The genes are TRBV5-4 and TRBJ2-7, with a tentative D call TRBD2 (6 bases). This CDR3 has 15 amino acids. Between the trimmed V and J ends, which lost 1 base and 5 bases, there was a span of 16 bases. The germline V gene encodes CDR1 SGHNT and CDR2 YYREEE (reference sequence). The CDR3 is CASSLQVAGRNEQYF. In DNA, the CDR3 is TGTGCCAGCAGCTTGCAAGTTGCAGGGAGGAACGAGCAGTACTTC.

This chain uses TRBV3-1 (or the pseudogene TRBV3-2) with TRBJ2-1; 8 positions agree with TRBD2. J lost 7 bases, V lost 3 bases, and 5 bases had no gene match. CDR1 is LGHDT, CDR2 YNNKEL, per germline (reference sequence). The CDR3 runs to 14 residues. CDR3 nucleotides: TGTGCCAGCAGCCATAGCGGGACTTTAAATGAGCAGTTCTTC. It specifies CASSHSGTLNEQFF.

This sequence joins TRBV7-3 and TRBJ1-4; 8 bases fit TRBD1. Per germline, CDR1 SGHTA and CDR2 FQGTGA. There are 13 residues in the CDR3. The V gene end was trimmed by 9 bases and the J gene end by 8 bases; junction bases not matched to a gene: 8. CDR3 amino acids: CARRQGLREKLFF. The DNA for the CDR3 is TGTGCCAGACGACAGGGGCTTCGAGAAAAACTGTTTTTT. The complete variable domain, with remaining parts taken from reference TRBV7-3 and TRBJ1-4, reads GAGVSQTPSNKVTEKGKYVELRCDPISGHTALYWYRQSLGQGPEFLIYFQGTGAADDSGLPNDRFFAVRPEGSVSTLKIQRTERGDSAVYLCARRQGLREKLFFGSGTQLSVL.

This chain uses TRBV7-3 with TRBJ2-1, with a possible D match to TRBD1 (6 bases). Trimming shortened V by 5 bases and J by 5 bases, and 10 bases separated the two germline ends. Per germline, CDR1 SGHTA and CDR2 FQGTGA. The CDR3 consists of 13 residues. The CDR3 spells CASSINRDNEQFF. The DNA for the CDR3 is TGTGCCAGCAGCATTAACAGGGACAATGAGCAGTTCTTC. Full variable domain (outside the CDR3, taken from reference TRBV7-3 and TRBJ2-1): GAGVSQTPSNKVTEKGKYVELRCDPISGHTALYWYRQSLGQGPEFLIYFQGTGAADDSGLPNDRFFAVRPEGSVSTLKIQRTERGDSAVYLCASSINRDNEQFFGPGTRLTVL.

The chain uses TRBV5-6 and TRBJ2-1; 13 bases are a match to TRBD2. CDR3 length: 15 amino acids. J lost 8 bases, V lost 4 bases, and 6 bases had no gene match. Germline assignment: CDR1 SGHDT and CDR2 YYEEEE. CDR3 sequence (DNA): TGTGCCAGCAGCCGAAGACTAGCGGGAGGCGATGAGCAGTTCTTC. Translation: CASSRRLAGGDEQFF.

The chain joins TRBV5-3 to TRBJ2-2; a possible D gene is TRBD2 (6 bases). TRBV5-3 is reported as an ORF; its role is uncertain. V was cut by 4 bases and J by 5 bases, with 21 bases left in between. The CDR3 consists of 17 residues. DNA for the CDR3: TGTGCCAGAAGCGAGGGTGGATCGAGACTAGTTACCGGGGAGCTGTTTTTT. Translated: CARSEGGSRLVTGELFF.

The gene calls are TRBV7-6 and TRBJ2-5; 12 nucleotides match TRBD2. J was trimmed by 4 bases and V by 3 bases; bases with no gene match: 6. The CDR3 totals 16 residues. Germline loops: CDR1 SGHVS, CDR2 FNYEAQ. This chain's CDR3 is CASSFYLAGGAETQYF. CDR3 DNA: TGTGCCAGCAGCTTCTATCTAGCGGGAGGGGCAGAGACCCAGTACTTC. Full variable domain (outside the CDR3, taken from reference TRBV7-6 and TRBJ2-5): GAGVSQSPRYKVTKRGQDVALRCDPISGHVSLYWYRQALGQGPEFLTYFNYEAQQDKSGLPNDRFSAERPEGSISTLTIQRTEQRDSAMYRCASSFYLAGGAETQYFGPGTRLLVL.

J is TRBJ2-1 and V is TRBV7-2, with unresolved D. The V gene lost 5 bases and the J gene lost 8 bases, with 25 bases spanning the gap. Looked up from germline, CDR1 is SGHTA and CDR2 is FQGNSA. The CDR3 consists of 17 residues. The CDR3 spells CASSPLLSGGTGDEQFF. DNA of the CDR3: TGTGCCAGCAGCCCCCTTTTATCTGGCGGTACTGGGGATGAGCAGTTCTTC.

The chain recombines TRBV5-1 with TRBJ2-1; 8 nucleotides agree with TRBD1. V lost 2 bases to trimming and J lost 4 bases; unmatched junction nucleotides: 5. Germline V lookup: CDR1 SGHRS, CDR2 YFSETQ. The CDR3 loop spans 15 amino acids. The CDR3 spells CASSLQGVLYNEQFF. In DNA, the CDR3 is TGCGCCAGCAGCTTACAGGGGGTACTATACAATGAGCAGTTCTTC. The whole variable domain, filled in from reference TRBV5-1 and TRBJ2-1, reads KAGVTQTPRYLIKTRGQQVTLSCSPISGHRSVSWYQQTPGQGLQFLFEYFSETQRNKGNFPGRFSGRQFSNSRSEMNVSTLELGDSALYLCASSLQGVLYNEQFFGPGTRLTVL.

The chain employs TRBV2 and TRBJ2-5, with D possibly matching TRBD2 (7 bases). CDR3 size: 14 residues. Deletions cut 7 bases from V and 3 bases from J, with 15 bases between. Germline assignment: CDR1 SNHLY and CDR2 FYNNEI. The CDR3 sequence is CASTPQGGEETQYF. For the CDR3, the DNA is TGTGCCAGCACCCCACAGGGAGGGGAAGAGACCCAGTACTTC.

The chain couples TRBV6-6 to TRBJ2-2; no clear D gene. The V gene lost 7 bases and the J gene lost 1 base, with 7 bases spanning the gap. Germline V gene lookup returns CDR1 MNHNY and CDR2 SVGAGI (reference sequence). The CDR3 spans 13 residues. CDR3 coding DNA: TGTGCCAGCAACCTCCTGAACACCGGGGAGCTGTTTTTT. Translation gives CASNLLNTGELFF.

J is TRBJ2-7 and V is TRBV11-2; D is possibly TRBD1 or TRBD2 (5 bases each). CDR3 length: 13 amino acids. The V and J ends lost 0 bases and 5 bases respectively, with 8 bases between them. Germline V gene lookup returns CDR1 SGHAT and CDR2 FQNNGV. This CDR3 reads CASSLDQGDEQYF. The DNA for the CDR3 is TGTGCCAGCAGCTTAGATCAGGGAGACGAGCAGTACTTC.

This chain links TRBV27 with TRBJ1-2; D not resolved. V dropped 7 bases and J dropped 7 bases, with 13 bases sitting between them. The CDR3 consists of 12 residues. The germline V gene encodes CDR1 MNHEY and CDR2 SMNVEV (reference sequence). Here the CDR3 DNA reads TGTGCCAGCACCTCGGCTGGTTTTGGCTACACCTTC. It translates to CASTSAGFGYTF.

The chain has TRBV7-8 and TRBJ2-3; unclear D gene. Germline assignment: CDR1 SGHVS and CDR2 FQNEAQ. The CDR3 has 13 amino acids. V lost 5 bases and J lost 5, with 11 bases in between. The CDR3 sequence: CASSPPNEDTQYF. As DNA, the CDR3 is TGTGCCAGCAGCCCCCCCAATGAAGATACGCAGTATTTT.

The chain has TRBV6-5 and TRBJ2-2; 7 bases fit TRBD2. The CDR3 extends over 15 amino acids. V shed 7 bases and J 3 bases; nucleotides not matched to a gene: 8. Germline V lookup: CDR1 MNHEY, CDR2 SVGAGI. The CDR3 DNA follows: TGTGCCAGCAAGCGGGGTACACTGGACACCGGGGAGCTGTTTTTT. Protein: CASKRGTLDTGELFF.

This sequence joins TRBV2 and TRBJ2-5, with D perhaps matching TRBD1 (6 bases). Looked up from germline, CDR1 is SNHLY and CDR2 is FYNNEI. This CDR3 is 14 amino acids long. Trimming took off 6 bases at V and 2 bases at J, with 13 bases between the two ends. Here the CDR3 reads CASSRGVRQETQYF. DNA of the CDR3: TGTGCCAGCAGCAGGGGCGTCAGACAAGAGACCCAGTACTTC.